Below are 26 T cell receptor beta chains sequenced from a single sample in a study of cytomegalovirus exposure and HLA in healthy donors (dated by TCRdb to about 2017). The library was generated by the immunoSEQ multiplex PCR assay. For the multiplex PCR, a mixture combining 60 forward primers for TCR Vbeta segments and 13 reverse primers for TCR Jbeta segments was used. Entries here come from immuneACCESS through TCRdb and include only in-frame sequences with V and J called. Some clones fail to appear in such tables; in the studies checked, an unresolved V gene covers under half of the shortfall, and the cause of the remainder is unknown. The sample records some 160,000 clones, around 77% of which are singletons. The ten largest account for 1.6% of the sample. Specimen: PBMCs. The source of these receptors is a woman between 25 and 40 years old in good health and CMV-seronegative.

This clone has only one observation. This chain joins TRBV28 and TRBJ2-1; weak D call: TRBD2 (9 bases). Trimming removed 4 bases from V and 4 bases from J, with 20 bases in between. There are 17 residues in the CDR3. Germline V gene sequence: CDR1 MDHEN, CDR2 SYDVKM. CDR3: CASSSDRVLAGYNEQFF. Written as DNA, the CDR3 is TGTGCCAGCAGTTCGGACAGGGTTCTAGCGGGATACAATGAGCAGTTCTTC.

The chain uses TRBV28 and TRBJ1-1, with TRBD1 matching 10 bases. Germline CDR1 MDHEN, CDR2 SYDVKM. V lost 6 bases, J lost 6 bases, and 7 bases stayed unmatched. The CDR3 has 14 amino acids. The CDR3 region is CASRATGGRPEAFF. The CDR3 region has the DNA TGTGCCAGCAGAGCGACAGGGGGCAGACCTGAAGCTTTCTTT.

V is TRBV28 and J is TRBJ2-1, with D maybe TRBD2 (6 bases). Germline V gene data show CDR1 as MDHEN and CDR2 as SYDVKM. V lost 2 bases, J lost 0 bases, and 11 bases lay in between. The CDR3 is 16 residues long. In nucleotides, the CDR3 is TGTGCCAGCAGTTTACGGGGGAGGCTCTCCTACAATGAGCAGTTCTTC. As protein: CASSLRGRLSYNEQFF.

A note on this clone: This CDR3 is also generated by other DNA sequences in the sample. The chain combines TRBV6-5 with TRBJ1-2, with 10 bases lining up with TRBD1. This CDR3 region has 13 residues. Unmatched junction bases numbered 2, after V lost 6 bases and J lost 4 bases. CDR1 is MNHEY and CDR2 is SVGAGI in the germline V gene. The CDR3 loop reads CASSRDRGYGYTF. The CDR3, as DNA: TGTGCCAGCAGCCGGGACAGGGGCTATGGCTACACCTTC.

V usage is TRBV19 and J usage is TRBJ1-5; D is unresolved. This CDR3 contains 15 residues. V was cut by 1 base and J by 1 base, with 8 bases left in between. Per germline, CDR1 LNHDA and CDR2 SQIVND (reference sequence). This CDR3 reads CASSIAGGSNQPQHF. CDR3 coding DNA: TGTGCCAGTAGTATAGCGGGTGGGAGCAATCAGCCCCAGCATTTT.

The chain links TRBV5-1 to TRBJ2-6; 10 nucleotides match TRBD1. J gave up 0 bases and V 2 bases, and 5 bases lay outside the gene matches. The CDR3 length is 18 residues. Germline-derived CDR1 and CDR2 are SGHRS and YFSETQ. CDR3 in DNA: TGCGCCAGCAGCTTCCGGGACAGGGGCTTCTCTGGGGCCAACGTCCTGACTTTC. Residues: CASSFRDRGFSGANVLTF.

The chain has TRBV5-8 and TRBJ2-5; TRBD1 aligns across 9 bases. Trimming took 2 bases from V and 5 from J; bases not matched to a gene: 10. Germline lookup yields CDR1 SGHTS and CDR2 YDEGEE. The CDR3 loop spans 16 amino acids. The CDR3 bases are TGTGCCAGCAGCTTTGACAGGGGGGTCTCAACGGAGACCCAGTACTTC. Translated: CASSFDRGVSTETQYF.

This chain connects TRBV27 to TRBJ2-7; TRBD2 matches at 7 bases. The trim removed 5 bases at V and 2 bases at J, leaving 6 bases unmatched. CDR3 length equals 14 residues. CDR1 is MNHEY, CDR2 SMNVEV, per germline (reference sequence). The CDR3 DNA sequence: TGTGCCAGCAGTCCCCGACTAGCTCCCTACGAGCAGTACTTC. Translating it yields CASSPRLAPYEQYF.

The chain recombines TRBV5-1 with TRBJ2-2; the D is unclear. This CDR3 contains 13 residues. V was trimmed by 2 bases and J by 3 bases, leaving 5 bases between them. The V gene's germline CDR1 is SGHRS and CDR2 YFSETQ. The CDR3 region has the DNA TGCGCCAGCAGCTTTCTAGACACCGGGGAGCTGTTTTTT. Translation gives CASSFLDTGELFF.

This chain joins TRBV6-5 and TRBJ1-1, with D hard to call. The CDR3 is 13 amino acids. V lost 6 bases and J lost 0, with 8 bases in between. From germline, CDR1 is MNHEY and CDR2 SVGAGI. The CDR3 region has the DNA TGTGCCAGCAGGCGGAAACTGAACACTGAAGCTTTCTTT. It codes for CASRRKLNTEAFF.

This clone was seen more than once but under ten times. In nucleotides, the CDR3 is TGTGCCTGGAGTGGCCAGACAGGGGGCGGTGAAGCTTTCTTT. It yields the protein CAWSGQTGGGEAFF. This chain joins TRBV30 and TRBJ1-1; TRBD1 agrees at 10 bases. The CDR3 length is 14 residues. V shed 1 base and J 7 bases; nucleotides not matched to a gene: 6. Germline V gives CDR1 GTSNPN, CDR2 SVGIG (reference sequence).

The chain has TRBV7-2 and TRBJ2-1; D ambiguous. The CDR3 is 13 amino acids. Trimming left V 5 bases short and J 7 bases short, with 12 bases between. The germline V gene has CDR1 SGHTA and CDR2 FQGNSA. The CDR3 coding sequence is TGTGCCAGCAGCCGCGGATTCGTTAATGAGCAGTTCTTC. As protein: CASSRGFVNEQFF.

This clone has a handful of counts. CDR3 DNA: TGTGCCAGCAGCCGCCCAGGGGGTAATCAGCCCCAGCATTTT. It is translated as CASSRPGGNQPQHF. The gene calls are TRBV6-5 and TRBJ1-5; 7 nucleotides agree with TRBD1. CDR1 is MNHEY, CDR2 SVGAGI, per germline. J was trimmed by 4 bases and V by 6 bases; bases with no gene match: 6. The CDR3 has 14 amino acids.

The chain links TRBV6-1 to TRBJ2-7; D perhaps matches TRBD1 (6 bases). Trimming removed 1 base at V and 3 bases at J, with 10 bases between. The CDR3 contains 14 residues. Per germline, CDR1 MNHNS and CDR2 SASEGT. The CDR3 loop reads CASSEVGGLYEQYF. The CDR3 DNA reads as TGTGCCAGCAGTGAAGTAGGGGGTCTCTACGAGCAGTACTTC.

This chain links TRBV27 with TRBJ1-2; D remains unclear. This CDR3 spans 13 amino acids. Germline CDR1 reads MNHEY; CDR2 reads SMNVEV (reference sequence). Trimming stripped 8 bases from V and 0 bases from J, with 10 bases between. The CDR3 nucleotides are TGTGCCAGCTCCGGGAACCCTAACTATGGCTACACCTTC. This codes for CASSGNPNYGYTF.

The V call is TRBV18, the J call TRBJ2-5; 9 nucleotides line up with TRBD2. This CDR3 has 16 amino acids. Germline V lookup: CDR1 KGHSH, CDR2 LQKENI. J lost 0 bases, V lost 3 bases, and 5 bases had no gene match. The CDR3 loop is CASSPFSGGNQETQYF. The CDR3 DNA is TGTGCCAGCTCACCCTTCAGCGGGGGGAACCAAGAGACCCAGTACTTC. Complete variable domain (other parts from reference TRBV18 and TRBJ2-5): NAGVMQNPRHLVRRRGQEARLRCSPMKGHSHVYWYRQLPEEGLKFMVYLQKENIIDESGMPKERFSAEFPKEGPSILRIQQVVRGDSAAYFCASSPFSGGNQETQYFGPGTRLLVL.

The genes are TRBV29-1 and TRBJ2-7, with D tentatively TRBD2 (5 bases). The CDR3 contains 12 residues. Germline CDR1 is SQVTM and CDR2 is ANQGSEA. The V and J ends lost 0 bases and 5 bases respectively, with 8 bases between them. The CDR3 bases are TGCAGCGTTGAAGATGGGAGACACGAGCAGTACTTC. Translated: CSVEDGRHEQYF.

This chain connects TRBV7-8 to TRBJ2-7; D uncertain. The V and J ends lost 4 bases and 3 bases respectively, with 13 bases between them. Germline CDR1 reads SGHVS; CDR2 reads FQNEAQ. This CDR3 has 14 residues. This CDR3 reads CASSYAGSYYEQYF. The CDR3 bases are TGTGCCAGCAGCTACGCAGGATCCTACTACGAGCAGTACTTC.

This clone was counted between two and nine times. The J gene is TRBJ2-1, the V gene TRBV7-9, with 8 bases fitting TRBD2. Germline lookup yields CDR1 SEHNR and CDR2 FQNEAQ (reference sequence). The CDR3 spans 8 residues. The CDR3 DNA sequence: TGTACGGGGGGGGAGCAGTTCTTC. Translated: CTGGEQFF.

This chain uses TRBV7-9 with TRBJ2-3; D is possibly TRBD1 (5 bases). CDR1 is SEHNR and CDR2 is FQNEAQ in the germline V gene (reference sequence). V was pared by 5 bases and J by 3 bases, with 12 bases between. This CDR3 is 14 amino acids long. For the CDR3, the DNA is TGTGCCAGCAGCCCTGCCAGGGTTACAGATACGCAGTATTTT. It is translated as CASSPARVTDTQYF.

The CDR3 protein is CASSITAGNSYEQYF. The CDR3 DNA sequence: TGTGCCAGTAGTATAACGGCAGGGAATAGCTACGAGCAGTACTTC. The chain couples TRBV19 to TRBJ2-7; tentative D call: TRBD1 (5 bases). Germline assignment: CDR1 LNHDA and CDR2 SQIVND (reference sequence). V was pared by 2 bases and J by 3 bases, with 14 bases between. The CDR3 extends over 15 amino acids.

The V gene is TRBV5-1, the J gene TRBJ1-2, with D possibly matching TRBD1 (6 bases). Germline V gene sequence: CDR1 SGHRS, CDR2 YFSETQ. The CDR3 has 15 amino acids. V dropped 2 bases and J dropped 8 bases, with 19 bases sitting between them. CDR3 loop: CASSLRGGPVDGYTF. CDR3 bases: TGCGCCAGCAGCTTAAGGGGGGGACCAGTGGACGGCTACACCTTC.

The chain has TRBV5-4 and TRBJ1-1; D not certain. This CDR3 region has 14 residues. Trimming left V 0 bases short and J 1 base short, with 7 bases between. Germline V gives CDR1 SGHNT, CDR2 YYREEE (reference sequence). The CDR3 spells CASSLDWSNTEAFF. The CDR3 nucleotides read TGTGCCAGCAGCTTGGACTGGTCGAACACTGAAGCTTTCTTT.

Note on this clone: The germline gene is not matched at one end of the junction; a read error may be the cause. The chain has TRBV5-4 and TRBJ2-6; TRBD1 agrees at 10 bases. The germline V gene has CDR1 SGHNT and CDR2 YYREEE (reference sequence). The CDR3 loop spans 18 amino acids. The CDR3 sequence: CASSRDVTGGSRANVLTF. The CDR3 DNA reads TGTGCCAGCAGCAGGGACGTGACAGGGGGCTCTAGGGCCAACGTCCTGACTTTC.

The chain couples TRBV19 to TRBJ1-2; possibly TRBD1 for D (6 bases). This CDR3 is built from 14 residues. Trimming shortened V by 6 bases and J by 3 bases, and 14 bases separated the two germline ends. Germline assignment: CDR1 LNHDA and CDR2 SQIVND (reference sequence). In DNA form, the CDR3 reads TGTGCCAGTAGCCCAACCAACAGGGACTATGGCTACACCTTC. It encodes CASSPTNRDYGYTF.

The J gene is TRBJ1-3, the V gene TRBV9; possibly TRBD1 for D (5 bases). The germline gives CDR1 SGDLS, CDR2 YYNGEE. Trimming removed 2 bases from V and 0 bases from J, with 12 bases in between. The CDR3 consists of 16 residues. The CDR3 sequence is CASSVDTLSSGNTIYF. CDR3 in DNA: TGTGCCAGCAGCGTGGACACTCTGAGCTCTGGAAACACCATATATTTT.